Included here is one T cell receptor beta chain sequence, with context. Antigen unknown. This may stem from a read error, because a much larger clone lies one nucleotide away. The data were taken from a study of T cells in Graves' hyperthyroidism and ophthalmopathy. Whole-study context: Peripheral blood was obtained at initial diagnosis, preceding any treatment.

Used for diagnoses were clinical symptoms, serum thyroxine and TRAb, thyroid ultrasound and orbital computed tomography. Authors of the study amplified TCR beta CDR3 regions from RNA transcripts. An initial round of RT-PCR targeting the TCR CDR3 relied on the HTBI primer set. TCRdb re-analysed the multiplex PCR reads in MiXCR, keeping a single row per CDR3 protein. The sample records roughly 100,000 distinct CDR3 sequences, roughly 47% being singletons. Regarding the study as a whole: Most thyroid clonotypes expanded above 0.001 were also detected in blood.

What was sequenced was blood. The clonotype originates from a man aged 35 to 55 with Graves' hyperthyroidism.

CDR3 DNA sequence: TGTGCCAGCAACAAGATTGGAGGGGGGAGGGATACCGGGGAGCCGTTTTTT. This codes for CASNKIGGGRDTGEPFF. The chain couples TRBV7-2 to TRBJ2-2, with D possibly matching TRBD2 (7 bases). The CDR3 has 17 amino acids. CDR1 and CDR2 from the germline V gene are SGHTA and FQGNSA.